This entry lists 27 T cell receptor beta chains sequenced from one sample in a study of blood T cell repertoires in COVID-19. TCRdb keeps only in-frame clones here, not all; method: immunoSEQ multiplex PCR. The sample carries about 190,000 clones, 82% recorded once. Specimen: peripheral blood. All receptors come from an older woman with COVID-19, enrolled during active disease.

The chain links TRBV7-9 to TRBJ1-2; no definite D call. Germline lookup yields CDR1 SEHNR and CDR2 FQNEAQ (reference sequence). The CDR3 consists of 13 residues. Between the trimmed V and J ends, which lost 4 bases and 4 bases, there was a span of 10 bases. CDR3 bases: TGTGCCAGCAGCTCCGGAGAAACCTATGGCTACACCTTC. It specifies CASSSGETYGYTF.

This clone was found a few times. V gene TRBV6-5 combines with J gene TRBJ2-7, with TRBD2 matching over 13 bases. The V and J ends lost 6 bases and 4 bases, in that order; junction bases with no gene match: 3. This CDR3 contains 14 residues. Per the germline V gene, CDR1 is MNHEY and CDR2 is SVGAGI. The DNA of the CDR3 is TGTGCCAGCAGCTTGGGACTAGCGGGGTACGAGCAGTACGTC. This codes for CASSLGLAGYEQYV.

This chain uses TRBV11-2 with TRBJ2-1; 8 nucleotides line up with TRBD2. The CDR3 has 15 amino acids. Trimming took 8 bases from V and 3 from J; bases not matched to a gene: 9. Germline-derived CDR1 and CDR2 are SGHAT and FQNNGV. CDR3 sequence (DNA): TGTGCCAGCTCGGCAGCGGGAGCGGTCTACAATGAGCAGTTCTTC. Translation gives CASSAAGAVYNEQFF.

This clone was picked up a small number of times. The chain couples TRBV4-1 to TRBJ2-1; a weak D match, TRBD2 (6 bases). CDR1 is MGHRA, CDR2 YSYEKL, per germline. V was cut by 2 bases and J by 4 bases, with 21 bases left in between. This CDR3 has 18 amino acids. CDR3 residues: CASSQIIRGSGRYNEQFF. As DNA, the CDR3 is TGCGCCAGCAGCCAAATAATACGGGGGTCTGGCAGATACAATGAGCAGTTCTTC.

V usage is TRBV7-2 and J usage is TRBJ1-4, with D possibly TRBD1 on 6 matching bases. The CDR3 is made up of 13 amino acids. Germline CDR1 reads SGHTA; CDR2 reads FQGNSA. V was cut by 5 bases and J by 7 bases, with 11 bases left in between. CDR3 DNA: TGTGCCAGCAGCGCACAGGGCGCTGAAAAACTGTTTTTT. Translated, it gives CASSAQGAEKLFF.

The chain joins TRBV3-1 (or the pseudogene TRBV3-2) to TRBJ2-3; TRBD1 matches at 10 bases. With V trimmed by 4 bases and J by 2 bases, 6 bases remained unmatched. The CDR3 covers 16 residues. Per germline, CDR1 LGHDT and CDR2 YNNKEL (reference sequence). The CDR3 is CASSRGTGDHTDTQYF. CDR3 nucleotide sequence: TGTGCCAGCAGCCGAGGGACAGGGGACCACACAGATACGCAGTATTTT.

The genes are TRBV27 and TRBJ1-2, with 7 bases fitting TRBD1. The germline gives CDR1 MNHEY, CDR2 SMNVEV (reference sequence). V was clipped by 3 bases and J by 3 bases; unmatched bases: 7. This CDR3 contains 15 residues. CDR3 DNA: TGTGCCAGCAGTTTGAAAGCAGGGGGAGACTATGGCTACACCTTC. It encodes CASSLKAGGDYGYTF.

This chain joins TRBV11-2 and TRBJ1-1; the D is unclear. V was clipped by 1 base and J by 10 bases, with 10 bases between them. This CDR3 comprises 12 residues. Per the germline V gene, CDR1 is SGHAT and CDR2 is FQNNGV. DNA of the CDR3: TGTGCCAGCAGCTTAGTTCTAGAGGCAGCTTTCTTT. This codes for CASSLVLEAAFF.

CDR3 bases: TGTGCCAGCAGCTTATTGGCACGGGGTGAAAAACTGTTTTTT. Its translation: CASSLLARGEKLFF. The V and J genes are TRBV7-2 and TRBJ1-4; no clear D. The CDR3 is made up of 14 amino acids. V dropped 2 bases and J dropped 7 bases, with 11 bases sitting between them. Germline V gives CDR1 SGHTA, CDR2 FQGNSA.

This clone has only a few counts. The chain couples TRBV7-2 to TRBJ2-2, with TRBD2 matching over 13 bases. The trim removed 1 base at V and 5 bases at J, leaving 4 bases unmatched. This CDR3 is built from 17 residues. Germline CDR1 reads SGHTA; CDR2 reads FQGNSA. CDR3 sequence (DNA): TGTGCCAGCAGCTTAGTTACGGGACTAGCGGGGACCGGGGAGCTGTTTTTT. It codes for CASSLVTGLAGTGELFF.

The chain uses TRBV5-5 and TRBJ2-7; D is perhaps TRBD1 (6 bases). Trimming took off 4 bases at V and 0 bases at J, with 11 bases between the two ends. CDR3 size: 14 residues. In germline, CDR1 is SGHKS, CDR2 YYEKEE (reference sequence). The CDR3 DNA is TGTGCCAGCAGCCTTTGGACAGACTCCTACGAGCAGTACGTC. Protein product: CASSLWTDSYEQYV.

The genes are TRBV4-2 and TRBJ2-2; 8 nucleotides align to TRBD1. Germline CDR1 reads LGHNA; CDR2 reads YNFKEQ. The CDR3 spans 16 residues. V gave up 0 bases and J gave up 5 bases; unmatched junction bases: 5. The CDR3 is CASSQDLTGETGELFF. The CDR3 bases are TGTGCCAGCAGCCAAGATTTGACAGGGGAAACCGGGGAGCTGTTTTTT.

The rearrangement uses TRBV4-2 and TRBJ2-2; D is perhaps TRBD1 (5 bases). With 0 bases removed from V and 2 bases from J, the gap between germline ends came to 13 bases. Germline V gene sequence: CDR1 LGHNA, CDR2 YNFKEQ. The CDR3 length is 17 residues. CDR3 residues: CASSQENRYRNTGELFF. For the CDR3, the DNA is TGTGCCAGCAGCCAAGAGAACAGGTATCGAAACACCGGGGAGCTGTTTTTT.

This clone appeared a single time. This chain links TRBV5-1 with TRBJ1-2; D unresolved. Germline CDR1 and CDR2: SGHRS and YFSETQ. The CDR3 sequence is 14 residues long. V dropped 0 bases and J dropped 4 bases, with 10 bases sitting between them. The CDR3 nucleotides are TGCGCCAGCAGCTTGGCCTTAGGGAGCTATGGCTACACCTTC. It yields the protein CASSLALGSYGYTF. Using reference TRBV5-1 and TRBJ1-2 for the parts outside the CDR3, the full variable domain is KAGVTQTPRYLIKTRGQQVTLSCSPISGHRSVSWYQQTPGQGLQFLFEYFSETQRNKGNFPGRFSGRQFSNSRSEMNVSTLELGDSALYLCASSLALGSYGYTFGSGTRLTVV.

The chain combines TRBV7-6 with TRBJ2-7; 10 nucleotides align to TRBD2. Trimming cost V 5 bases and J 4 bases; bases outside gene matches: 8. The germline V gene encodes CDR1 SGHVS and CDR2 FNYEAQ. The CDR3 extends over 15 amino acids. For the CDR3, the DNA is TGTGCCAGCAGCAGGACTAGCGGCAATATATACGAGCAGTACTTC. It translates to CASSRTSGNIYEQYF.

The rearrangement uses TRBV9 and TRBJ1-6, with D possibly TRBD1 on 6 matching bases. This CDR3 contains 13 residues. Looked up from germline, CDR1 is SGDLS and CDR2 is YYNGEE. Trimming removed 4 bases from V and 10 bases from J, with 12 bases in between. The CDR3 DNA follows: TGTGCCAGCAGCAGGGGGGGTACATCACCCCTCCACTTT. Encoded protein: CASSRGGTSPLHF.

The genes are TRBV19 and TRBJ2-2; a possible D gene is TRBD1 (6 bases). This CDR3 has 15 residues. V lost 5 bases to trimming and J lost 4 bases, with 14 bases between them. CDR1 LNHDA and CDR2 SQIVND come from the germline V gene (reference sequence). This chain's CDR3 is CASSQTRGPTGELFF. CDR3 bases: TGTGCCAGTAGTCAAACCAGGGGTCCCACCGGGGAGCTGTTTTTT.

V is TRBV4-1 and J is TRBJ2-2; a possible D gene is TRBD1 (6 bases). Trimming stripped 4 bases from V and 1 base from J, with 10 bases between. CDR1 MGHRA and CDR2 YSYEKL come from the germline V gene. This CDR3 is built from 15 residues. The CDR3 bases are TGCGCCAGCAGCCCACCGACAGGGAACACCGGGGAGCTGTTTTTT. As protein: CASSPPTGNTGELFF.

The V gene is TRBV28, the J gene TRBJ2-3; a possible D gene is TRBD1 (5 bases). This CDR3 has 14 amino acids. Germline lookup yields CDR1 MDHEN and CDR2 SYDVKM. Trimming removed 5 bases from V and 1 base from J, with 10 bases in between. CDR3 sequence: CASSIVGGTDTQYF. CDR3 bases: TGTGCCAGCAGTATCGTAGGGGGCACAGATACGCAGTATTTT.

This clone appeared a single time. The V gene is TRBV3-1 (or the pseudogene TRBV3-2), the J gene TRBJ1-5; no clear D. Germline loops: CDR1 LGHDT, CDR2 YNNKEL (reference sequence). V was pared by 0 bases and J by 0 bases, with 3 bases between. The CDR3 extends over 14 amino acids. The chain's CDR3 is CASSQDSSNQPQHF. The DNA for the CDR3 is TGTGCCAGCAGCCAAGATAGTAGCAATCAGCCCCAGCATTTT.

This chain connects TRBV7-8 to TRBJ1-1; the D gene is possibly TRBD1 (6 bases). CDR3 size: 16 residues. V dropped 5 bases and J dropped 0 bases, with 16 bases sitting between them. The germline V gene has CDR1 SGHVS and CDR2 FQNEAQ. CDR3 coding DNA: TGTGCCAGCAGCCCCGATACGACAGGACTGAACACTGAAGCTTTCTTT. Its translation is CASSPDTTGLNTEAFF.

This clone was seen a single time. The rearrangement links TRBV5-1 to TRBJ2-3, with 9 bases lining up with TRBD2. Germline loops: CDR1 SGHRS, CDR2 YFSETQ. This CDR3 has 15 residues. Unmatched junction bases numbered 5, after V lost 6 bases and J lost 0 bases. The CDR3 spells CASKPSGVSTDTQYF. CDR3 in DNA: TGCGCCAGCAAACCTAGCGGGGTTAGCACAGATACGCAGTATTTT. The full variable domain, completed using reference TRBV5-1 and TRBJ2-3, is KAGVTQTPRYLIKTRGQQVTLSCSPISGHRSVSWYQQTPGQGLQFLFEYFSETQRNKGNFPGRFSGRQFSNSRSEMNVSTLELGDSALYLCASKPSGVSTDTQYFGPGTRLTVL.

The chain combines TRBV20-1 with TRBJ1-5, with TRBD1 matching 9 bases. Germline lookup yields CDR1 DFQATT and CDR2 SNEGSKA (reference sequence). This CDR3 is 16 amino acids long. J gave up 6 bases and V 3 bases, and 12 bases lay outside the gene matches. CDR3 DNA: TGCAGTGCTAGTTCCAACCGACAGGGGGTTGTTCAGCCCCAGCATTTT. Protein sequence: CSASSNRQGVVQPQHF.

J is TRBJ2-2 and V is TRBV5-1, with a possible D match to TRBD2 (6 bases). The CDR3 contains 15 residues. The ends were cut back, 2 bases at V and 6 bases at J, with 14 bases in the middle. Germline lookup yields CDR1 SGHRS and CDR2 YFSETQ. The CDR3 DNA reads TGCGCCAGCAGCTTTCAGGGACTTGGGGCCGGGGAGCTGTTTTTT. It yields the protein CASSFQGLGAGELFF.

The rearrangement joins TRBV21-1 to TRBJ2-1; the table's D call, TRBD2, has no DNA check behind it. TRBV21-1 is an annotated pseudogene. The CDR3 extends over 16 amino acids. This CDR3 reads CASRSGLAGGPGEQFF. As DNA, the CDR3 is TGTGCCAGCAGGTCGGGACTAGCGGGAGGGCCTGGTGAGCAGTTCTTC.

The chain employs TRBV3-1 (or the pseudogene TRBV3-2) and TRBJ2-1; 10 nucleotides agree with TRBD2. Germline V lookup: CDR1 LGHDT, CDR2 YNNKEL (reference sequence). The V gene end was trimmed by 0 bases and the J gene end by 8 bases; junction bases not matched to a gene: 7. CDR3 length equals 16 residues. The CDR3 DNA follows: TGTGCCAGCAGCCAAGATTATGCTAGCGGGAGCGATGAGCAGTTCTTC. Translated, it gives CASSQDYASGSDEQFF.

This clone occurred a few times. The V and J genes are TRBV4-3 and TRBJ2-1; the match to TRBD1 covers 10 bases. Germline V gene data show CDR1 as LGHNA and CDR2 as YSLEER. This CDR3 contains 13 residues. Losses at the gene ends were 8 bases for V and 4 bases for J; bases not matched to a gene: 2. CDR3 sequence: CASRDRGYNEQFF. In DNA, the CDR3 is TGCGCCAGCCGGGACAGGGGTTACAATGAGCAGTTCTTC.